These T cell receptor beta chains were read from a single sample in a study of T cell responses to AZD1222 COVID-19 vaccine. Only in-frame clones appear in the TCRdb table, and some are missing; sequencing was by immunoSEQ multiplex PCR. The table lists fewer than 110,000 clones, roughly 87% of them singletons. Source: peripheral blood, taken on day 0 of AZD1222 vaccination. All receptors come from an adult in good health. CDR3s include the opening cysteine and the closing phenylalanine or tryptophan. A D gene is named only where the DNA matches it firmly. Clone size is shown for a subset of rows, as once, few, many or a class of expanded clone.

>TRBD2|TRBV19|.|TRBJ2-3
TGTGCCAGTTCGAGTAGGGTTAGCGGGAGAGTGGGCACAGATACGCAGTATTTT
CASSSRVSGRVGTDTQYF
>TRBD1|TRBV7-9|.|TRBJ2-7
TGTGCCAGCAGCTTAGAAGGGACAGGACTCTACGAGCAGTACTTC
CASSLEGTGLYEQYF
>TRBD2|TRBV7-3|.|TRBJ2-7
TGTGCCAGCAGCTTGCGGGAGGGCCGCGAGCAGTACTTC
CASSLREGREQYF
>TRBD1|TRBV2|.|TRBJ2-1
TGTGCCAGCACTTACATTGCCGGGACAGCCTACAATGAGCAGTTCTTC
CASTYIAGTAYNEQFF
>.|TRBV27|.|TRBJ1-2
TGTGCCAGCAGTGCCGACTACAGGGGCTACACCTTC
CASSADYRGYTF
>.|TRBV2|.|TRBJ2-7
TGTGCCAGCACAGACATAGGGTACGAGCAGTACTTC
CASTDIGYEQYF
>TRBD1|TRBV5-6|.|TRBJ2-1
TGTGCCAGCAGGGGGACAGGGCACCACAATGAGCAGTTCTTC
CASRGTGHHNEQFF
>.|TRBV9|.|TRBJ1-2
TGTGCCAGCAGCGTTCCCCACACCTTC
CASSVPHTF
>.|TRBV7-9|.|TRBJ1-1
TGTGCCAGCAGCTCTCCGGGACCCGAAGCTTTCTTT
CASSSPGPEAFF
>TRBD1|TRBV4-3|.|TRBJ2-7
TGCGCCAGCAGTCCAAGGACAGGGCTCTACGAGCAGTACTTC
CASSPRTGLYEQYF
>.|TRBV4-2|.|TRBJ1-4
TGTGCCAGCAGCCAAGCCGCGGGAGGAGTTGAAAAACTGTTTTTT
CASSQAAGGVEKLFF
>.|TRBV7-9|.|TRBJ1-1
TGTGCCAGCAGCGAAGGTGGAGCGAGTGAAGCTTTCTTT
CASSEGGASEAFF
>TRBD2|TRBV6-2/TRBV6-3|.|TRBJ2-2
TGTGCCAGCAGTTATTCAGCAGCGGGGTACACCGGGGAGCTGTTTTTT
CASSYSAAGYTGELFF
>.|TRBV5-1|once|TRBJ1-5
TGCGCCAGCAGCAAGGGTAGTGGACAGCCCCAGCATTTT
CASSKGSGQPQHF
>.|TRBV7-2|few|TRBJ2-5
TGTGCCAGCAGCCCACCCTTTTTTTGGGGGCTAGAGACCCAGTACTTC
CASSPPFFWGLETQYF
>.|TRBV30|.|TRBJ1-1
TGTGCCTGGAGTGTAGGGGAGGCCACTGAAGCTTTCTTT
CAWSVGEATEAFF
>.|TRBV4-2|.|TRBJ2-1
TGTGCCAGCAGCCCTGGCTACAATGAGCAGTTCTTC
CASSPGYNEQFF
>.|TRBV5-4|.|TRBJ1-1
TGTGCCAGCAGCCCACAGCGGCCGCGGACTGAAGCTTTCTTT
CASSPQRPRTEAFF
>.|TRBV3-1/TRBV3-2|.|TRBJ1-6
TGTGCCAGCAGCCAGGGACTATATAATTCACCCCTCCACTTT
CASSQGLYNSPLHF
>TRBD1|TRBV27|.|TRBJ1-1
TGTGCCAGCAGTCTTTTGCCCTTGACAGGGGTAAACACTGAAGCTTTCTTT
CASSLLPLTGVNTEAFF
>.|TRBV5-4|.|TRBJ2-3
TGTGCCAGCAGCTTGGTGGGAGTAAACACAGATACGCAGTATTTT
CASSLVGVNTDTQYF
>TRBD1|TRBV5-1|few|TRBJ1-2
TGCGCCAGCAGCTTGGCCGACAGGGACCATGGCTACACCTTC
CASSLADRDHGYTF